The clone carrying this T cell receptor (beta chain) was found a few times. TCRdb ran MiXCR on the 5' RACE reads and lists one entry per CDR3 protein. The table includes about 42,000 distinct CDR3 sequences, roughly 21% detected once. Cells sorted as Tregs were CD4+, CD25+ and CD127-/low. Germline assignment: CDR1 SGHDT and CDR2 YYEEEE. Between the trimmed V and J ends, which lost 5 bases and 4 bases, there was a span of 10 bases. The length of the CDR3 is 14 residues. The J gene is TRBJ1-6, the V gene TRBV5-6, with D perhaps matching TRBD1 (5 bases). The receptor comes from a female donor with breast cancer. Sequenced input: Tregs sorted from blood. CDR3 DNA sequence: TGTGCCAGCAGGGAGGGGAGATATAATTCACCCCTCCACTTT. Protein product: CASREGRYNSPLHF.